This T cell receptor (beta chain) was captured in a study of blood T cell repertoires in COVID-19. Assignments of participants to cohorts depended upon their own reported clinical history. This table comes from immunoSEQ multiplex PCR, and its TCRdb copy is limited to in-frame clones, with some not included. The repertoire consists of some 120,000 clones, with under 85% occurring once and the leading ten covering about 18%. The CDR3 covers 15 residues. Germline V gene lookup returns CDR1 LGHDT and CDR2 YNNKEL (reference sequence). V was pared by 0 bases and J by 7 bases, with 13 bases between. The chain links TRBV3-1 (or the pseudogene TRBV3-2) to TRBJ2-1; D is possibly TRBD2 (5 bases). This sequence originates from a man between 25 and 39 years old who had recovered from COVID-19. Sequenced material: PBMCs or T cells enriched from blood (not recorded which). In DNA, the CDR3 is TGTGCCAGCAGCCAAGAGGCGGGCCCGACGAATGAGCAGTTCTTC. It translates to CASSQEAGPTNEQFF.